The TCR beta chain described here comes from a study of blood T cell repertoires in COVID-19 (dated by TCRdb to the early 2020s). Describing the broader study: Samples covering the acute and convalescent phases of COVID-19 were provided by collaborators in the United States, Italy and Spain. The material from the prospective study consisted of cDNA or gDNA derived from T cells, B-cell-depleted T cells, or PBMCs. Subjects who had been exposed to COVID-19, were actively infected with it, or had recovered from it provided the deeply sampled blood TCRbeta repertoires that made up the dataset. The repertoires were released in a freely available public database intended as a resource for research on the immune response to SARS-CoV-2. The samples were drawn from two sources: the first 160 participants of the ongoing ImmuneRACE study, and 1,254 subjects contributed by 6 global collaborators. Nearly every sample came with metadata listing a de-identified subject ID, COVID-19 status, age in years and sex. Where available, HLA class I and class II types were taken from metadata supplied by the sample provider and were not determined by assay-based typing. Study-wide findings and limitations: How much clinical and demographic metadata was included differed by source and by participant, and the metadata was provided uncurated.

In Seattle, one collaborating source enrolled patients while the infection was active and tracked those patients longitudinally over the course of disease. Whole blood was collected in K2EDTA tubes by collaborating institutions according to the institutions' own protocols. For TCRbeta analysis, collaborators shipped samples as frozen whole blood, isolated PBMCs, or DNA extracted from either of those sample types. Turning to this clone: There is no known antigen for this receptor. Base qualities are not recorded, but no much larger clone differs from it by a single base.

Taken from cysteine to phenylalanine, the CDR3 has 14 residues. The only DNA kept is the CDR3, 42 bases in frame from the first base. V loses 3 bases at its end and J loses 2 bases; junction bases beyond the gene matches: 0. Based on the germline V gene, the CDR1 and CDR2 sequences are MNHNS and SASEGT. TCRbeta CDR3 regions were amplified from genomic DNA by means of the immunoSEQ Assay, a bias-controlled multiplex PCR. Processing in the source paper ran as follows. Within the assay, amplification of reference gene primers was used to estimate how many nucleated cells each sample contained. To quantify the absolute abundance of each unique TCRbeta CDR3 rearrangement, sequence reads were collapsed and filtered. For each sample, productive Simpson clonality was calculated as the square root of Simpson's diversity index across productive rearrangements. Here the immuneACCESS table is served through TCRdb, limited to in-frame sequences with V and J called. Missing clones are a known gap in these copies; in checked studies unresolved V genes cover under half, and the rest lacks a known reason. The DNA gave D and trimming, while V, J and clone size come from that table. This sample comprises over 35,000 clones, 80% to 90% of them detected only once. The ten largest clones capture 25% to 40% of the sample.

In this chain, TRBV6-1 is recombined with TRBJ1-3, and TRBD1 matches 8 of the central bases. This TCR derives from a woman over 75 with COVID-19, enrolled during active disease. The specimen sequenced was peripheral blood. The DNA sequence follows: TGTGCCAGCAGTGACAGGGGGCCTGGAAACACCATATATTTT. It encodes CASSDRGPGNTIYF.